Below, 19 T cell receptor beta chains from the same sample are listed, as sequenced in a study of blood T cell repertoires in COVID-19. Clones were read by immunoSEQ multiplex PCR, and TCRdb kept only the in-frame ones, dropping some. Counted here are about 210,000 clones, around 86% occurring once; the ten biggest clones make up approximately 7.2%. Sequencing input: PBMCs or T cells enriched from blood (not recorded which). The receptor source for this set is a man aged 25 to 45 in a cohort exposed to, infected with or recovered from COVID-19 (not recorded which).

In its sample, this clone was seen once. The chain employs TRBV5-6 and TRBJ2-2, with D possibly matching TRBD2 (6 bases). In germline, CDR1 is SGHDT, CDR2 YYEEEE. This CDR3 comprises 18 residues. V lost 0 bases, J lost 2 bases, and 17 bases lay in between. The DNA for the CDR3 is TGTGCCAGCAGCTTGGCCGTCGGGGGTTTTACTAACACCGGGGAGCTGTTTTTT. Protein: CASSLAVGGFTNTGELFF.

The V call is TRBV5-1, the J call TRBJ2-7; the match to TRBD2 covers 7 bases. The J segment lost 7 bases and the V segment lost 0 bases, leaving 7 bases of the junction unmatched. CDR1 and CDR2 (germline): SGHRS, YFSETQ. There are 14 residues in the CDR3. The DNA for the CDR3 is TGCGCCAGCAGCTTGGCACTAGCGTTGGGGGAGCAGTACTTC. The encoded protein is CASSLALALGEQYF.

The rearrangement joins TRBV27 to TRBJ1-2, with D tentatively TRBD1 (6 bases). V was cut by 3 bases and J by 1 base, with 18 bases left in between. Germline CDR1 and CDR2: MNHEY and SMNVEV (reference sequence). CDR3 length: 17 residues. Here the CDR3 reads CASSLRGGTGLNYGYTF. The DNA for the CDR3 is TGTGCCAGCAGTTTGCGAGGCGGAACAGGGCTTAACTATGGCTACACCTTC.

The chain combines TRBV28 with TRBJ2-1; no clear D gene. Looked up from germline, CDR1 is MDHEN and CDR2 is SYDVKM. The CDR3 runs to 15 residues. V dropped 1 base and J dropped 3 bases, with 10 bases sitting between them. As DNA, the CDR3 is TGTGCCAGCAGTTTATACGGGTATAGCTACAATGAGCAGTTCTTC. This gives the protein CASSLYGYSYNEQFF.

The rearrangement joins TRBV18 to TRBJ1-1; TRBD1 might be the D (5 bases). The V gene lost 5 bases and the J gene lost 3 bases, with 19 bases spanning the gap. The CDR3 consists of 16 residues. Germline V gene data show CDR1 as KGHSH and CDR2 as LQKENI. The CDR3 spells CASSTQTGGRDTEAFF. DNA for the CDR3: TGTGCCAGCTCAACCCAAACGGGCGGCAGGGACACTGAAGCTTTCTTT.

The sample holds a few counts of this clone. The J gene is TRBJ1-2, the V gene TRBV28, with D possibly TRBD1 on 5 matching bases. This CDR3 has 12 residues. Germline assignment: CDR1 MDHEN and CDR2 SYDVKM. The V gene lost 3 bases and the J gene lost 7 bases, with 9 bases spanning the gap. CDR3 sequence (DNA): TGTGCCAGCAGTTTGGGCAGGGCTGGCTACACCTTC. Encoded protein: CASSLGRAGYTF.

This clone appeared once. CDR3 loop: CASSERGETEAFF. The DNA of the CDR3 is TGTGCCAGCAGTGAGCGGGGTGAGACTGAAGCTTTCTTT. V gene TRBV2 combines with J gene TRBJ1-1, with D hard to call. The V and J ends lost 3 bases and 5 bases respectively, with 10 bases between them. Germline-derived CDR1 and CDR2 are SNHLY and FYNNEI. The CDR3 length is 13 residues. Variable domain in full (rest from reference TRBV2 and TRBJ1-1): EPEVTQTPSHQVTQMGQEVILRCVPISNHLYFYWYRQILGQKVEFLVSFYNNEISEKSEIFDDQFSVERPDGSNFTLKIRSTKLEDSAMYFCASSERGETEAFFGQGTRLTVV.

The rearrangement uses TRBV7-2 and TRBJ2-7, with TRBD2 identical over 7 bases. The length of the CDR3 is 16 residues. Germline trimming cut 5 bases from V and 0 bases from J; bases unmatched to any gene: 10. Germline V gives CDR1 SGHTA, CDR2 FQGNSA. The CDR3 sequence is CASSTLSAGPSYEQYF. The DNA of the CDR3 is TGTGCCAGCAGCACCCTCTCAGCGGGGCCCTCCTACGAGCAGTACTTC.

The chain uses TRBV28 and TRBJ2-4; perhaps TRBD1 as D (5 bases). The CDR3 loop spans 15 amino acids. Germline V gene sequence: CDR1 MDHEN, CDR2 SYDVKM. V was clipped by 3 bases and J by 3 bases, with 12 bases between them. As DNA, the CDR3 is TGTGCCAGCAGTTTTGTAGGGGTGGACAAAAACATTCAGTACTTC. Amino acids: CASSFVGVDKNIQYF.

The chain uses TRBV14 and TRBJ2-2; D uncertain. V lost 1 base, J lost 1 base, and 10 bases lay in between. The CDR3 sequence is 16 residues long. CDR1 and CDR2 from the germline V gene are SGHDN and FVKESK. DNA of the CDR3: TGTGCCAGCAGCCAAGCTTCGGGTAGGAACACCGGGGAGCTGTTTTTT. Its translation: CASSQASGRNTGELFF.

V and J are TRBV27 and TRBJ1-1, with 8 nucleotides matching TRBD1. V lost 2 bases to trimming and J lost 7 bases; unmatched junction nucleotides: 3. This CDR3 spans 13 amino acids. Germline V gene lookup returns CDR1 MNHEY and CDR2 SMNVEV (reference sequence). The CDR3 spells CASSLQGAGEAFF. The DNA for the CDR3 is TGTGCCAGCAGTTTACAGGGGGCAGGTGAAGCTTTCTTT.

J is TRBJ1-5 and V is TRBV19; D is possibly TRBD1 (5 bases). Germline assignment: CDR1 LNHDA and CDR2 SQIVND (reference sequence). The V end was cut by 7 bases, the J end by 6 bases, with 16 bases between. The CDR3 consists of 14 residues. CDR3 DNA sequence: TGTGCCAGTACGCGCGGGGGGGATGCTCAGCCCCAGCATTTT. Amino acids: CASTRGGDAQPQHF.

The rearrangement joins TRBV11-2 to TRBJ2-1; possibly TRBD2 for D (6 bases). The V gene lost 1 base and the J gene lost 5 bases, with 15 bases spanning the gap. Germline CDR1 and CDR2: SGHAT and FQNNGV. The CDR3 runs to 16 residues. This CDR3 reads CASSLVSGVIHNEQFF. The CDR3 DNA reads TGTGCCAGCAGCTTAGTGTCGGGAGTTATCCACAATGAGCAGTTCTTC. Filled out from reference TRBV11-2 and TRBJ2-1, the complete variable domain reads EAGVAQSPRYKIIEKRQSVAFWCNPISGHATLYWYQQILGQGPKLLIQFQNNGVVDDSQLPKDRFSAERLKGVDSTLKIQPAKLEDSAVYLCASSLVSGVIHNEQFFGPGTRLTVL.

The gene calls are TRBV10-1 and TRBJ2-7; TRBD2 matches 8 bases. Germline assignment: CDR1 WNHNN and CDR2 SYGVQD (reference sequence). The CDR3 length is 16 residues. Trimming at V came to 3 bases and at J to 5 bases, leaving 12 bases not matched to a gene. The CDR3: CASSDSPSGRSHEQYF. The CDR3, as DNA: TGCGCCAGCAGTGACTCCCCCAGCGGGAGATCCCACGAGCAGTACTTC.

The J gene is TRBJ2-7, the V gene TRBV7-6; 12 bases are shared with TRBD2. Germline V gene lookup returns CDR1 SGHVS and CDR2 FNYEAQ. The CDR3 length is 14 residues. The junction had 3 bases not matched to a gene; V was cut back by 5 bases and J by 4 bases. CDR3 in amino acids: CASSPLAGGYEQYF. The CDR3 bases are TGTGCCAGCAGCCCACTAGCGGGAGGATACGAGCAGTACTTC.

V and J are TRBV15 and TRBJ1-2, with D tentatively TRBD1 (5 bases). The CDR3 consists of 13 residues. Between the trimmed V and J ends, which lost 1 base and 5 bases, there was a span of 8 bases. From germline, CDR1 is LNHNV and CDR2 YYDKDF (reference sequence). CDR3: CATSRARQYGYTF. In DNA, the CDR3 is TGTGCCACCAGCAGAGCCCGACAGTATGGCTACACCTTC.

The V call is TRBV24-1, the J call TRBJ2-1; TRBD2 is a possible D gene (5 bases). This CDR3 contains 15 residues. Germline assignment: CDR1 KGHDR and CDR2 SFDVKD. V was shortened by 5 bases and J by 0 bases, with 10 bases between the two germline ends. CDR3 DNA sequence: TGTGCCACCAGTGTGAGCGGAAACTCCTACAATGAGCAGTTCTTC. Translating it yields CATSVSGNSYNEQFF.

CDR3 sequence (DNA): TGTGCCAGCAGTAACAGGCCTACTAACTATGGCTACACCTTC. It specifies CASSNRPTNYGYTF. The rearrangement links TRBV5-6 to TRBJ1-2; weak D call: TRBD1 (5 bases). Germline assignment: CDR1 SGHDT and CDR2 YYEEEE. Trimming removed 5 bases from V and 0 bases from J, with 11 bases in between. The CDR3 consists of 14 residues. The full variable domain, with the rest looked up from reference TRBV5-6 and TRBJ1-2, is DAGVTQSPTHLIKTRGQQVTLRCSPKSGHDTVSWYQQALGQGPQFIFQYYEEEERQRGNFPDRFSGHQFPNYSSELNVNALLLGDSALYLCASSNRPTNYGYTFGSGTRLTVV.

This clone was seen once. Other DNA sequences in the same sample also yield this CDR3. This chain uses TRBV9 with TRBJ1-3, with D uncertain. Trimming left V 0 bases short and J 2 bases short, with 6 bases between. The CDR3 length is 14 residues. Germline CDR1 is SGDLS and CDR2 is YYNGEE. The CDR3 nucleotides are TGTGCCAGCAGCGTAGGCACAACTGGAAACACCATATATTTT. It encodes CASSVGTTGNTIYF.